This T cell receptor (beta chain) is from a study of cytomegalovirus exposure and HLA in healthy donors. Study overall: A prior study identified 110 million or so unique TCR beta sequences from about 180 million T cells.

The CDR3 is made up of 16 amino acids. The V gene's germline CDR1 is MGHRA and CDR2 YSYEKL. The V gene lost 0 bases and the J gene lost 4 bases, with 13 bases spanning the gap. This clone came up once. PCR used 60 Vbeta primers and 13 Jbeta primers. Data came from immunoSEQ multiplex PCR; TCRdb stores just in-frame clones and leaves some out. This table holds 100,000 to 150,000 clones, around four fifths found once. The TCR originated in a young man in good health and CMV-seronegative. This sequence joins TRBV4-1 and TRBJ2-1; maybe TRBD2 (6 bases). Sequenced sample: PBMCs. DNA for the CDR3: TGCGCCAGCAGCCAAGAAAAGCCTGGGGGGTACAATGAGCAGTTCTTC. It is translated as CASSQEKPGGYNEQFF.